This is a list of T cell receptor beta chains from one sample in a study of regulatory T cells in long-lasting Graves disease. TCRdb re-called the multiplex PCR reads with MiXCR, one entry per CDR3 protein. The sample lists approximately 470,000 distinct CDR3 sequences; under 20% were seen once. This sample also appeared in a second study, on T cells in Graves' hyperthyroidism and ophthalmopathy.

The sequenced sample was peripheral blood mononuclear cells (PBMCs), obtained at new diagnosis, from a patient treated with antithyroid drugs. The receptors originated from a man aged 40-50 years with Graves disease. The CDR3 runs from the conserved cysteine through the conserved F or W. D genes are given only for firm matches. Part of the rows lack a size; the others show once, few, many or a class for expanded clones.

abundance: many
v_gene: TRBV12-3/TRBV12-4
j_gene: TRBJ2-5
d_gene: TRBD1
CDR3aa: CASRLSRVQGAWKTQYF
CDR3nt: TGTGCCAGCAGACTCTCCAGAGTACAGGGGGCATGGAAGACCCAGTACTTC

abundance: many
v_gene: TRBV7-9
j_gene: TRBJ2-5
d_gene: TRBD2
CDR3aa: CASSLVGQGGRETQYF
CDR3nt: TGTGCCAGCAGCTTAGTCGGCCAGGGAGGGCGAGAGACCCAGTACTTC

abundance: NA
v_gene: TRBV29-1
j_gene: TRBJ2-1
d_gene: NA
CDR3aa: CSVERANEQFF
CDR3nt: TGCAGCGTTGAAAGAGCGAATGAGCAGTTCTTC

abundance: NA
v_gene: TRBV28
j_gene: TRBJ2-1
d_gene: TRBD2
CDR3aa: CASSLTLAGHNEQFF
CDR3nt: TGTGCCAGCAGTTTAACACTAGCGGGGCACAATGAGCAGTTCTTC

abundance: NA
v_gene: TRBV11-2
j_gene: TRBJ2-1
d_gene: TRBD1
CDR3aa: CASSLVGQGASEQFF
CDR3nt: TGTGCCAGCAGCTTAGTGGGACAGGGGGCCAGTGAGCAGTTCTTC

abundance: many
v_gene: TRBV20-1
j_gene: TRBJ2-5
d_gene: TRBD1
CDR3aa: CSARSLDREETQYF
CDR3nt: TGCAGTGCTAGATCGTTGGACAGGGAAGAGACCCAGTACTTC

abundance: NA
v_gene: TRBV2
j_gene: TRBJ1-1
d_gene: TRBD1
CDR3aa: CASSVGTGLRNTEAFF
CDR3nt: TGTGCCAGCAGTGTAGGGACAGGGTTGCGGAACACTGAAGCTTTCTTT

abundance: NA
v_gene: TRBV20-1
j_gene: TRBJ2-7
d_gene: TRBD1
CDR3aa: CSARGGTVPYEQYF
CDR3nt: TGCAGTGCTAGAGGGGGGACAGTTCCCTACGAGCAGTACTTC

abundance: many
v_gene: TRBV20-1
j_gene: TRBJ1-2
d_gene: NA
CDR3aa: CSARRAGVGYTF
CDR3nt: TGCAGTGCTAGGAGGGCAGGAGTGGGCTACACCTTC

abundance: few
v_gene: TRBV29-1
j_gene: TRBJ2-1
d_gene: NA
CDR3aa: CSVEETGRSYNEQFF
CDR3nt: TGCAGCGTTGAAGAGACTGGTCGCTCCTACAATGAGCAGTTCTTC

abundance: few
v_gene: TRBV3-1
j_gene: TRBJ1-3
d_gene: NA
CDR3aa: CASSQGYSGNTIYF
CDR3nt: TGTGCCAGCAGCCAAGGATACTCTGGAAACACCATATATTTT

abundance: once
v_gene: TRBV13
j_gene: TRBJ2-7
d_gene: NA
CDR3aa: CASSLIGVYEQYF
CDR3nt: TGTGCCAGCAGCTTAATCGGCGTCTACGAGCAGTACTTC

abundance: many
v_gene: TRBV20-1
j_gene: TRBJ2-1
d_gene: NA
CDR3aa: CSAPGQLFGNEQFF
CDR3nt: TGCAGTGCTCCCGGACAGTTGTTTGGCAATGAGCAGTTCTTC

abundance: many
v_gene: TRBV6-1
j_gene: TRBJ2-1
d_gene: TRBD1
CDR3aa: CASSGRGIYNEQFF
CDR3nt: TGTGCCAGCTCTGGCAGGGGGATCTACAATGAGCAGTTCTTC

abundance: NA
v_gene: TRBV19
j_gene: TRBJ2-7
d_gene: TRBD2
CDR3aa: CASTSRAGASYEQYF
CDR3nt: TGTGCCAGTACATCAAGGGCGGGAGCGTCCTACGAGCAGTACTTC

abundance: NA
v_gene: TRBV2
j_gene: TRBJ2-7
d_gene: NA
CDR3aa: CASSEAGGNLGYGQYF
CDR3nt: TGTGCCAGCAGTGAAGCTGGGGGAAACCTCGGCTACGGGCAGTACTTC

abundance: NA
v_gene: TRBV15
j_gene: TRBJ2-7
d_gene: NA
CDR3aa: CATSGDYEQYF
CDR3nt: TGTGCCACGTCGGGGGACTACGAGCAGTACTTC

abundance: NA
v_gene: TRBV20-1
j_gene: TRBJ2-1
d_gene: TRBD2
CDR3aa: CSAAGEYNEQFF
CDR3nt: TGCAGTGCGGCGGGGGAATACAATGAGCAGTTCTTC

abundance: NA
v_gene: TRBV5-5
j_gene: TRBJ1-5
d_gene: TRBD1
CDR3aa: CASSMGTGVQPQHF
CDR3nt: TGTGCCAGCAGCATGGGGACAGGGGTGCAGCCCCAGCATTTT

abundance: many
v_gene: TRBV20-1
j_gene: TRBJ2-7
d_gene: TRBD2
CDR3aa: CSARDRGGRVPYEQYF
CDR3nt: TGCAGTGCTAGAGATCGAGGCGGGAGGGTACCCTACGAGCAGTACTTC

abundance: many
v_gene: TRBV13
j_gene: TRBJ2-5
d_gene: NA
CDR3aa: CASSSERWETQYF
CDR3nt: TGTGCCAGCAGCTCCGAGCGTTGGGAGACCCAGTACTTC

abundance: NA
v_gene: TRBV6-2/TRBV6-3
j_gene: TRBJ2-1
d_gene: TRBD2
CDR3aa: CASNYRTSGRAYYNEQFF
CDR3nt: TGTGCCAGCAACTACCGGACTAGCGGGAGGGCCTACTACAATGAGCAGTTCTTC

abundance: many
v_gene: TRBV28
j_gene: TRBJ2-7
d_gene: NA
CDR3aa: CASVRGPAYYEQYF
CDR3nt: TGTGCCAGCGTCAGGGGACCCGCTTACTACGAGCAGTACTTC

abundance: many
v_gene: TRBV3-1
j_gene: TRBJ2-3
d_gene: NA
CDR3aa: CASSQDPLDTQYF
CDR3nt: TGTGCCAGCAGCCAAGACCCCTTAGATACGCAGTATTTT

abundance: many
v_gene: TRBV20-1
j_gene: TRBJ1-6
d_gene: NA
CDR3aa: CSARVATGNSPLHF
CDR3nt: TGCAGTGCTAGAGTAGCCACGGGGAATTCACCCCTCCACTTT

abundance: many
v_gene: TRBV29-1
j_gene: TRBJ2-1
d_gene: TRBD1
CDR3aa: CSDGQGSYNEQFF
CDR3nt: TGCAGCGATGGACAGGGGTCCTACAATGAGCAGTTCTTC

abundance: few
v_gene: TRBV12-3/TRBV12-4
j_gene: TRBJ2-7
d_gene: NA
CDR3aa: CASSFGFYEQYF
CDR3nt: TGTGCCAGCAGTTTCGGCTTCTACGAGCAGTACTTC

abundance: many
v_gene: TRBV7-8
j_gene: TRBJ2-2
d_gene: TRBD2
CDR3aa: CASSLRSGTNTGELFF
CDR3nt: TGTGCCAGCAGCTTACGAAGCGGGACGAACACCGGGGAGCTGTTTTTT

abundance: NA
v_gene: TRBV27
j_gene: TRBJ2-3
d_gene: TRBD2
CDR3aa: CASRRREHADTQYF
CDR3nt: TGTGCCAGCAGGCGGCGGGAGCACGCAGATACGCAGTATTTT

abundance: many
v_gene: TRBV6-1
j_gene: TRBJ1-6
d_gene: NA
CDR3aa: CASSPSDGRVSPLHF
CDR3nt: TGTGCCAGCAGTCCGTCAGACGGAAGAGTTTCACCCCTCCACTTT

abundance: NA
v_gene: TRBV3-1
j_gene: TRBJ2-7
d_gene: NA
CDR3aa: CASSRDPGLFSYEQYF
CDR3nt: TGTGCCAGCAGCCGAGATCCGGGACTCTTCTCCTACGAGCAGTACTTC

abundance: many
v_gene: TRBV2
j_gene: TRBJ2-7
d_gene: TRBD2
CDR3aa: CASRHRSIGLAVSEQYF
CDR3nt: TGTGCCAGCAGGCATCGTTCTATAGGACTAGCGGTATCCGAGCAGTACTTC

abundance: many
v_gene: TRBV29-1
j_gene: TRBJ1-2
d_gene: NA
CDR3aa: CSVADYGYTF
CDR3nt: TGCAGCGTTGCTGACTATGGCTACACCTTC

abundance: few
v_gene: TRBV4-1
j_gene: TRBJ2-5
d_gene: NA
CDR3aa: CASSRGPERQETQYF
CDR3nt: TGCGCCAGCAGCCGGGGGCCGGAAAGACAAGAGACCCAGTACTTC

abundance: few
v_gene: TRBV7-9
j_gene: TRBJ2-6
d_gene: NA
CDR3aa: CASSLAPGANVLTF
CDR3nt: TGTGCCAGCAGCCTAGCCCCTGGGGCCAACGTCCTGACTTTC

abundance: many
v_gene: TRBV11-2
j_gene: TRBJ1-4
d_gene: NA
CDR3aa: CASSNPQGKVEKLFF
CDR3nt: TGTGCCAGCAGCAACCCCCAGGGGAAGGTCGAAAAACTGTTTTTT

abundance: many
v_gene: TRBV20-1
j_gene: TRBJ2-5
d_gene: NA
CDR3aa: CSARSTNHRVETQYF
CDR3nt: TGCAGTGCTAGAAGTACGAACCACAGGGTAGAGACCCAGTACTTC

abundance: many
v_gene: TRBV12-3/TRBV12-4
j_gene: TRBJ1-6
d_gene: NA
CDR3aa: CASSFLGNSPLHF
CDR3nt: TGTGCCAGCAGTTTTCTTGGTAATTCACCCCTCCACTTT

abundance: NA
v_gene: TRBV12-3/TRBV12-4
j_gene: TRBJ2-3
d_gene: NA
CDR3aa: CASSQTGPSTDTQYF
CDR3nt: TGTGCCAGCAGCCAGACAGGACCAAGCACAGATACGCAGTATTTT

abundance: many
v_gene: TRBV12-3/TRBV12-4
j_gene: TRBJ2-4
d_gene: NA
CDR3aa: CASSLSGINIQYF
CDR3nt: TGTGCCAGCAGTTTGTCCGGGATCAACATTCAGTACTTC

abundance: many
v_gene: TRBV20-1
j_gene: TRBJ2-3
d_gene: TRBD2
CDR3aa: CSSGGGPLADTQYF
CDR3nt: TGCAGCTCGGGGGGAGGGCCCTTGGCGGATACGCAGTATTTT

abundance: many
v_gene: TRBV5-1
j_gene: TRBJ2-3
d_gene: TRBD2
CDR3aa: CASSLASGSYTDTQYF
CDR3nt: TGCGCCAGCAGCTTGGCTAGCGGGAGTTATACAGATACGCAGTATTTT

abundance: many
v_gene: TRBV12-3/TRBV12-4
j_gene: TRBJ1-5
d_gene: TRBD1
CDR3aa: CASSLGGTGVINQPQHF
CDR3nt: TGTGCCAGCAGTTTAGGGGGGACAGGGGTCATCAATCAGCCCCAGCATTTT

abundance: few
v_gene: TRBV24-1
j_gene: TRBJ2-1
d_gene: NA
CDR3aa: CATSDHIGTRGRNEQFF
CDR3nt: TGTGCCACCAGTGATCACATCGGGACACGGGGAAGGAATGAGCAGTTCTTC

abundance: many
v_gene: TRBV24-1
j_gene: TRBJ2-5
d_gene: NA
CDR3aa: CATSDALRGRQETQYF
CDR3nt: TGTGCCACCAGTGATGCCCTCCGGGGCAGGCAAGAGACCCAGTACTTC

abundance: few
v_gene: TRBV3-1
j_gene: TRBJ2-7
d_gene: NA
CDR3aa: CASSQVEGEQYF
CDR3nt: TGTGCCAGCAGCCAAGTTGAGGGTGAGCAGTACTTC

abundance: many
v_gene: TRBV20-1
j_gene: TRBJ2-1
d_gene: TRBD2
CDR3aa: CSALWGGRVDEQFF
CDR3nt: TGCAGTGCGCTCTGGGGCGGGAGGGTCGATGAGCAGTTCTTC

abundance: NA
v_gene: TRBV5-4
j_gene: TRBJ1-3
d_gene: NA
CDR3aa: CASSYYGLAGNTIYF
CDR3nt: TGTGCCAGCAGTTATTACGGATTGGCGGGAAACACCATATATTTT

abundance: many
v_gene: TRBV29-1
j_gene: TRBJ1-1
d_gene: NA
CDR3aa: CSVAEEMNTEAFF
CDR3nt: TGCAGCGTTGCAGAGGAGATGAACACTGAAGCTTTCTTT

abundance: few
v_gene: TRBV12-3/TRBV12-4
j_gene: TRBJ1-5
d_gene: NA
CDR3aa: CASSFFPGTFSISNQPQHF
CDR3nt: TGTGCCAGCAGTTTTTTTCCCGGGACATTTTCCATTAGCAATCAGCCCCAGCATTTT